Below, 27 T cell receptor beta chains from the same sample are listed, as sequenced in a study of T cell repertoires in cytomegalovirus infection. Their specific antigens are unknown. TCRdb redid the calling of the reads with MiXCR, one entry per CDR3 protein. The data show about 900,000 distinct CDR3 sequences, with under 40% seen just once and about an eighth held by the top ten. Sample: cultured CD8+ T cells from PBMCs, taken from culture after CMV antigen stimulation. Receptors originate from a human donor in good health (CMV status not recorded). Some clones in this sample may be carry-over from other donors' samples.

The chain couples TRBV6-5 to TRBJ2-3; D remains ambiguous. The CDR3 runs 18 residues. V was clipped by 0 bases and J by 0 bases, with 16 bases between them. Looked up from germline, CDR1 is MNHEY and CDR2 is SVGAGI. CDR3 region: CASSYSKGTRASTDTQYF. As DNA, the CDR3 is TGTGCCAGCAGTTACTCGAAGGGCACCAGAGCAAGCACAGATACGCAGTATTTT.

This clonotype was observed a few times. This chain uses TRBV6-1 with TRBJ2-7; a possible D gene is TRBD1 (7 bases). The germline V gene encodes CDR1 MNHNS and CDR2 SASEGT. The CDR3 loop spans 12 amino acids. This CDR3 reads CVSGAGGYEQYF. In DNA, the CDR3 is TGTGTCTCCGGGGCAGGGGGGTACGAGCAGTACTTC.

The chain carries TRBV15 and TRBJ2-3; D is unclear. This CDR3 has 13 residues. Between the trimmed V and J ends, which lost 0 bases and 4 bases, there was a span of 5 bases. The germline gives CDR1 LNHNV, CDR2 YYDKDF (reference sequence). CDR3 nucleotides: TGTGCCACCAGCAGAGATCTGCCAGATACGCAGTATTTT. It yields the protein CATSRDLPDTQYF.

This clonotype was recorded many times. This chain links TRBV7-6 with TRBJ2-5, with D tentatively TRBD1 (6 bases). The CDR3 sequence is 15 residues long. V dropped 3 bases and J dropped 2 bases, with 13 bases sitting between them. Germline V gene data show CDR1 as SGHVS and CDR2 as FNYEAQ. CDR3 amino acids: CASSFGRGWQETQYF. The CDR3, as DNA: TGTGCCAGCAGCTTTGGTAGGGGGTGGCAAGAGACCCAGTACTTC.

The chain is built from TRBV6-5 and TRBJ1-4; TRBD1 agrees at 8 bases. CDR3 size: 15 residues. The V gene's germline CDR1 is MNHEY and CDR2 SVGAGI. Trimming took 2 bases from V and 7 from J; bases not matched to a gene: 6. This chain's CDR3 is CASSYRGQGSEKLFF. For the CDR3, the DNA is TGTGCCAGCAGTTACCGCGGACAGGGAAGTGAAAAACTGTTTTTT.

This clonotype was detected many times. A much larger clonotype is one base distant, so this may be a read error. DNA for the CDR3: TGTGCCAGCAGCTTAGCGGGGGGGAACAATGAGCAGTTCTTC. Translating it yields CASSLAGGNNEQFF. The chain couples TRBV7-6 to TRBJ2-1, with 7 bases that match TRBD2. Germline-derived CDR1 and CDR2 are SGHVS and FNYEAQ. The length of the CDR3 is 14 residues. Losses at the gene ends were 0 bases for V and 5 bases for J; bases not matched to a gene: 1.

This clonotype appeared a few times. V is TRBV10-3 and J is TRBJ1-1; no reliable D call. Germline values: CDR1 ENHRY, CDR2 SYGVKD. The CDR3 has 15 amino acids. With 3 bases removed from V and 0 bases from J, the gap between germline ends came to 11 bases. This CDR3 is CAISDTREMNTEAFF. The DNA of the CDR3 is TGTGCCATCAGTGATACCCGCGAGATGAACACTGAAGCTTTCTTT.

The rearrangement uses TRBV15 and TRBJ2-7; 8 bases map to TRBD1. Germline V gene data show CDR1 as LNHNV and CDR2 as YYDKDF (reference sequence). This CDR3 is built from 17 residues. V gave up 0 bases and J gave up 2 bases; unmatched junction bases: 9. The CDR3 DNA is TGTGCCACCAGCAGAGATTCGGGACAGGTGACGGCCTACGAGCAGTACGTC. It is translated as CATSRDSGQVTAYEQYV.

The rearrangement uses TRBV9 and TRBJ2-5; 7 nucleotides agree with TRBD1. The V gene's germline CDR1 is SGDLS and CDR2 YYNGEE. This CDR3 contains 15 residues. V shed 0 bases and J 4 bases; nucleotides not matched to a gene: 6. As DNA, the CDR3 is TGTGCCAGCAGCGTAGCTACAAGACAGGGAGAGACCCAGTACTTC. As protein: CASSVATRQGETQYF.

This clonotype was recorded a few times. The chain has TRBV7-9 and TRBJ1-5, with D perhaps matching TRBD1 (6 bases). The V end lost 3 bases, the J end lost 7 bases, and 13 bases lay between the germline ends. Germline CDR1 reads SEHNR; CDR2 reads FQNEAQ (reference sequence). The CDR3 has 14 residues. The CDR3 DNA follows: TGTGCCAGCAGCTTCACAGGGTCTGGGCAGCCCCAGCATTTT. Its protein product is CASSFTGSGQPQHF.

This chain joins TRBV13 and TRBJ2-2; perhaps TRBD1 as D (5 bases). V dropped 5 bases and J dropped 0 bases, with 13 bases sitting between them. The V gene's germline CDR1 is PRHDT and CDR2 FYEKMQ (reference sequence). This CDR3 spans 16 amino acids. CDR3 amino acids: CASSGRQTSNTGELFF. DNA for the CDR3: TGTGCCAGCAGCGGTCGACAGACCTCGAACACCGGGGAGCTGTTTTTT.

This clonotype was seen a handful of times. This chain uses TRBV15 with TRBJ2-7; 8 nucleotides match TRBD2. J was trimmed by 5 bases and V by 0 bases; bases with no gene match: 3. From germline, CDR1 is LNHNV and CDR2 YYDKDF (reference sequence). The CDR3 covers 14 residues. CDR3 region: CATSRDAAGDEQYV. In DNA form, the CDR3 reads TGTGCCACCAGCAGAGATGCAGCGGGGGACGAGCAGTACGTC.

Concerning this clonotype: Being one base from a much bigger clone, this may be a read error. V usage is TRBV7-8 and J usage is TRBJ2-1; possibly TRBD1 or TRBD2 for D (6 bases each). The CDR3 loop spans 14 amino acids. Germline values: CDR1 SGHVS, CDR2 FQNEAQ. V lost 4 bases to trimming and J lost 8 bases, with 15 bases between them. Here the CDR3 reads CASSSHPGEDEQFF. The CDR3 coding sequence is TGTGCCAGCAGCTCCCATCCAGGGGAGGATGAGCAGTTCTTC. Variable domain in full (rest from reference TRBV7-8 and TRBJ2-1): GAGVSQSPRYKVAKRGQDVALRCDPISGHVSLFWYQQALGQGPEFLTYFQNEAQLDKSGLPSDRFFAERPEGSVSTLKIQRTQQEDSAVYLCASSSHPGEDEQFFGPGTRLTVL.

This clonotype has a count of ten or more. The chain has TRBV6-1 and TRBJ1-4, with TRBD1 identical over 7 bases. Germline trimming cut 10 bases from V and 4 bases from J; bases unmatched to any gene: 18. The CDR3 length is 17 residues. Per germline, CDR1 MNHNS and CDR2 SASEGT. As DNA, the CDR3 is TGTGCCACCCGGCCCGGAGGGGGCGGTTTAAGTAATGAAAAACTGTTTTTT. As protein: CATRPGGGGLSNEKLFF.

This clonotype has at least ten counts. The genes are TRBV18 and TRBJ2-2; no clear D gene. Per the germline V gene, CDR1 is KGHSH and CDR2 is LQKENI. The CDR3 covers 15 residues. Trimming removed 3 bases from V and 0 bases from J, with 8 bases in between. DNA of the CDR3: TGTGCCAGCTCACCGAACGGCGCGAACACCGGGGAGCTGTTTTTT. Translated: CASSPNGANTGELFF.

This rearrangement joins TRBV9 to TRBJ2-3; TRBD2 matches at 13 bases. The junction had 9 bases not matched to a gene; V was cut back by 3 bases and J by 2 bases. Germline loops: CDR1 SGDLS, CDR2 YYNGEE. CDR3 size: 18 residues. DNA for the CDR3: TGTGCCAGCAGCGCGTCGGCCGGGACTAGCGGGGCCACAGATACGCAGTATTTT. It yields the protein CASSASAGTSGATDTQYF. The entire variable domain, with the rest obtained from reference TRBV9 and TRBJ2-3, is as follows: DSGVTQTPKHLITATGQRVTLRCSPRSGDLSVYWYQQSLDQGLQFLIQYYNGEERAKGNILERFSAQQFPDLHSELNLSSLELGDSALYFCASSASAGTSGATDTQYFGPGTRLTVL.

This clonotype was counted between two and nine times. This chain connects TRBV6-6 to TRBJ1-5; maybe TRBD1 (5 bases). The CDR3 extends over 13 amino acids. The ends were cut back, 7 bases at V and 3 bases at J, with 10 bases in the middle. In germline, CDR1 is MNHNY, CDR2 SVGAGI (reference sequence). The CDR3 DNA is TGTGCCAGCACCCTAGGGACCAATCAGCCCCAGCATTTT. Its translation is CASTLGTNQPQHF.

The genes are TRBV7-6 and TRBJ2-3; 10 bases agree with TRBD2. V lost 0 bases to trimming and J lost 0 bases; unmatched junction nucleotides: 15. Germline CDR1 and CDR2: SGHVS and FNYEAQ. This CDR3 is built from 21 residues. CDR3 bases: TGTGCCAGCAGCTTAGCCGCAGGGGAGGCTAGCGGGGGCTGGAGCACAGATACGCAGTATTTT. Protein product: CASSLAAGEASGGWSTDTQYF.

In this sample, this clonotype turned up many times. The chain couples TRBV27 to TRBJ1-1; D not resolved. Trimming removed 0 bases at V and 4 bases at J, with 6 bases between. CDR1 MNHEY and CDR2 SMNVEV come from the germline V gene (reference sequence). This CDR3 comprises 13 residues. In DNA, the CDR3 is TGTGCCAGCAGTTTATCCCTCTTCACTGAAGCTTTCTTT. Translation gives CASSLSLFTEAFF.

This clonotype was observed a handful of times. The chain joins TRBV12-3 or TRBV12-4 to TRBJ2-5; D call uncertain. Trimming left V 2 bases short and J 0 bases short, with 7 bases between. This CDR3 has 14 residues. The CDR3 DNA is TGTGCCAGCAGTTTAAGGCGTTACCAAGAGACCCAGTACTTC. It translates to CASSLRRYQETQYF.

The rearrangement joins TRBV28 to TRBJ2-5; the match to TRBD1 covers 10 bases. CDR3 length: 16 amino acids. Per germline, CDR1 MDHEN and CDR2 SYDVKM. The V and J ends lost 6 bases and 3 bases, in that order; junction bases with no gene match: 10. The CDR3 DNA sequence: TGTGCCAGCAGACACCGGGACAGGGGTCTTAAAGAGACCCAGTACTTC. Its translation: CASRHRDRGLKETQYF.

This clonotype has only a few counts. The V and J genes are TRBV7-9 and TRBJ1-6, with 7 bases that match TRBD1. The germline CDR1 and CDR2 sequences are SEHNR and FQNEAQ (reference sequence). V shed 2 bases, J shed 8 bases, and the junction held 6 bases outside the gene matches. The CDR3 length is 15 residues. The CDR3 region has the DNA TGTGCCAGCAGCTTAAACAGGGGTAGAGATTCACCCCTCCACTTT. Translating gives CASSLNRGRDSPLHF.

This clonotype was observed a few times. V usage is TRBV7-9 and J usage is TRBJ1-2; D not resolved. Per the germline V gene, CDR1 is SEHNR and CDR2 is FQNEAQ (reference sequence). Trimming pared 0 bases from V and 0 bases from J, leaving 11 bases between. The CDR3 has 16 residues. The chain's CDR3 is CASSLARDTTNYGYTF. For the CDR3, the DNA is TGTGCCAGCAGCTTAGCCCGAGACACGACTAACTATGGCTACACCTTC.

This chain connects TRBV28 to TRBJ1-6; tentative D call: TRBD1 (6 bases). V was pared by 8 bases and J by 3 bases, with 11 bases between. Germline CDR1 MDHEN, CDR2 SYDVKM. The CDR3 runs 14 residues. CDR3 DNA: TGTGCCAGCCTGGGGGGCGGCTATAATTCACCCCTCCACTTT. This encodes CASLGGGYNSPLHF.

The chain links TRBV6-5 to TRBJ1-2, with D uncertain. Germline V gene sequence: CDR1 MNHEY, CDR2 SVGAGI. The germline V and J ends were trimmed by 3 bases and 2 bases, with 10 bases remaining between them. This CDR3 has 14 amino acids. In DNA form, the CDR3 reads TGTGCCAGCAGTTATAAAGGCATGAACTATGGCTACACCTTC. It specifies CASSYKGMNYGYTF.

The chain employs TRBV12-5 and TRBJ2-3; a weak D match, TRBD1 (6 bases). With 0 bases removed from V and 4 bases from J, the gap between germline ends came to 17 bases. In germline, CDR1 is LGHNT, CDR2 FRNRAP. The CDR3 is 17 amino acids. This CDR3 is CASGLVEVGAYPDTQYF. The CDR3 nucleotides are TGTGCTAGTGGTTTGGTAGAGGTGGGGGCCTACCCAGATACGCAGTATTTT.

This rearrangement joins TRBV6-2 or TRBV6-3 to TRBJ2-1; TRBD2 matches at 10 bases. V lost 2 bases, J lost 7 bases, and 8 bases stayed unmatched. From germline, CDR1 is MNHEY and CDR2 SVGEGT. The CDR3 consists of 16 residues. Written as DNA, the CDR3 is TGTGCCAGCAGTTACCAGTGGGGGACTAGCGCGAATGAGCAGTTCTTC. Translation gives CASSYQWGTSANEQFF.